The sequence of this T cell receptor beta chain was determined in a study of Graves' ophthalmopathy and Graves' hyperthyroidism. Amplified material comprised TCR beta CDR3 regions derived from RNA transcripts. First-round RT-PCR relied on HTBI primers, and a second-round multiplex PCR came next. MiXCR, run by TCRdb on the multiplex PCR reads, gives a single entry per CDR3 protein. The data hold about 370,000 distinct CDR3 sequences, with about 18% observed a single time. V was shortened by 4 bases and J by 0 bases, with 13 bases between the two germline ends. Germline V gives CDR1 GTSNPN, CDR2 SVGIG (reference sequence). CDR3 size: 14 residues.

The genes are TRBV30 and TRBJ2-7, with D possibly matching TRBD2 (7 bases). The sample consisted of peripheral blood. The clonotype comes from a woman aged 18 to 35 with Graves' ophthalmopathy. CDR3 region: CAWNRGASSYEQYF. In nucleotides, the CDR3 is TGTGCCTGGAATCGGGGGGCGAGCTCCTACGAGCAGTACTTC.